There are many counts of the clone carrying this T cell receptor (beta chain). Researchers barred patients who had uncontrolled infection, other autoimmune disease, pregnancy or lactation. Diagnostic decisions used clinical symptoms, serum thyroxine and TRAb, thyroid ultrasound and orbital computed tomography. The PBMCs were sourced from fresh peripheral blood (approximately 9 ml). TCR beta CDR3 regions were amplified from RNA transcripts. RT-PCR in the first round (using the HTBI primer set) targeted the TCR CDR3. TCRdb recomputed calls from the multiplex PCR reads with MiXCR, one row per CDR3 protein. The sample has around 400,000 distinct CDR3 sequences, approximately 25% seen once; the top ten hold 70% to 75%. V dropped 0 bases and J dropped 10; count of bases not matched to a gene: 10. CDR3 length equals 15 residues. CDR1 and CDR2 (germline): SGHNT, YENEEA. The sample is drawn from a study of T cells in Graves' hyperthyroidism and ophthalmopathy.

This clonotype was obtained from a man aged 50 or older with Graves' hyperthyroidism. J is TRBJ1-1 and V is TRBV11-3, with TRBD1 matching over 8 bases. The sequencing sample was made of blood. The DNA for the CDR3 is TGTGCCAGCAGCTTAGAAGGGACCTTACAGGGGGTAGCTTTCTTT. This sequence encodes CASSLEGTLQGVAFF.